The clone carrying this T cell receptor (beta chain) has at least ten counts. This record comes from a study of regulatory T cells in long-lasting Graves disease. The time point was: newly diagnosed GD, antithyroid drugs for less than 3 months. The TCR library was made from RNA that had been extracted from PBMCs in TRIzol. Roughly 10-milliliter peripheral blood samples went into EDTA tubes. This CDR3 is built from 13 residues. CDR1 and CDR2 from the germline V gene are MNHEY and SMNVEV (reference sequence). V lost 3 bases to trimming and J lost 5 bases; unmatched junction nucleotides: 4. Assembly of TCR beta libraries relied on iRepertoire HTBI primers together with Arm-PCR of CDR3 regions. Each CDR3 protein gets one entry after TCRdb re-called the multiplex PCR reads with MiXCR. Among approximately 390,000 distinct CDR3 sequences listed, 15% to 20% were seen once. In addition, the sample was reused for a study of T cells in Graves' hyperthyroidism and ophthalmopathy. This second study says: The study excluded patients with uncontrolled infection, other autoimmune disease, pregnancy or lactation. Also found in blood were most expanded thyroid clonotypes above 0.001.

The specimen comprised peripheral blood mononuclear cells (PBMCs), sampled at new diagnosis, from a patient treated with antithyroid drugs. The clonotype comes from a woman between 18 and 29 years old with Graves disease. V gene TRBV27 combines with J gene TRBJ2-7, with 7 bases identical to TRBD1. This CDR3 reads CASSFGQDNEQYF. The CDR3 DNA follows: TGTGCCAGCAGTTTTGGACAGGATAACGAGCAGTACTTC.